This entry lists 28 T cell receptor beta chains sequenced from one sample in a study of blood T cell repertoires in COVID-19 (dated by TCRdb to 2020 to 2022). The method behind the library was the immunoSEQ multiplex PCR assay. Held by TCRdb, this immuneACCESS table contains in-frame sequences only and omits some clones. Under half of the omission traces to an unresolved V gene where checked; the cause of the rest is unknown. The sample profile shows under 450,000 clones; approximately 86% of them were found once. About 7.6% of the sample is held by the ten biggest clonotypes. Material for sequencing was peripheral blood. These receptors all stem from a woman in her sixties or seventies with COVID-19, enrolled during active disease.

The genes are TRBV6-5 and TRBJ1-2; perhaps TRBD1 as D (5 bases). The ends were cut back, 0 bases at V and 2 bases at J, with 10 bases in the middle. Germline V CDR1 and CDR2: MNHEY, SVGAGI. This CDR3 comprises 15 residues. In DNA form, the CDR3 reads TGTGCCAGCAGTTACTCGAAACAGGCAAACTATGGCTACACCTTC. It yields the protein CASSYSKQANYGYTF.

The chain employs TRBV2 and TRBJ2-4, with D possibly matching TRBD1 (7 bases). The CDR3 sequence is 16 residues long. Trimming removed 4 bases from V and 4 bases from J, with 17 bases in between. Germline CDR1 is SNHLY and CDR2 is FYNNEI. The CDR3 reads CASSGEVRQGKNIQYF. Written as DNA, the CDR3 is TGTGCCAGCAGTGGGGAGGTTAGACAGGGAAAAAACATTCAGTACTTC.

The chain joins TRBV6-6 to TRBJ1-2, with D uncertain. The CDR3 is made up of 13 amino acids. Trimming left V 6 bases short and J 3 bases short, with 11 bases between. CDR1 and CDR2 (germline): MNHNY, SVGAGI (reference sequence). DNA of the CDR3: TGTGCCAGCAGCCCGACACAAGACTATGGCTACACCTTC. Protein sequence: CASSPTQDYGYTF.

This chain links TRBV30 with TRBJ2-7; possible D gene TRBD2, 6 bases. V lost 2 bases, J lost 7 bases, and 15 bases lay in between. This CDR3 contains 13 residues. In germline, CDR1 is GTSNPN, CDR2 SVGIG (reference sequence). The CDR3 is CAWSRRAGGEQYF. The CDR3 region has the DNA TGTGCCTGGAGTAGGAGGGCCGGAGGAGAGCAGTACTTC.

The rearrangement joins TRBV29-1 to TRBJ2-6; 10 nucleotides match TRBD1. The V gene's germline CDR1 is SQVTM and CDR2 ANQGSEA. This CDR3 is 16 amino acids long. V shed 4 bases, J shed 0 bases, and the junction held 3 bases outside the gene matches. As DNA, the CDR3 is TGCAGCGTTGGAGGGACAGGGGCCTCTGGGGCCAACGTCCTGACTTTC. This gives the protein CSVGGTGASGANVLTF. Using reference TRBV29-1 and TRBJ2-6 for the parts outside the CDR3, the full variable domain is SAVISQKPSRDICQRGTSLTIQCQVDSQVTMMFWYRQQPGQSLTLIATANQGSEATYESGFVIDKFPISRPNLTFSTLTVSNMSPEDSSIYLCSVGGTGASGANVLTFGAGSRLTVL.

V usage is TRBV3-1 (or the pseudogene TRBV3-2) and J usage is TRBJ1-1; D remains unclear. The CDR3 is made up of 17 amino acids. V was pared by 1 base and J by 1 base, with 16 bases between. Germline V lookup: CDR1 LGHDT, CDR2 YNNKEL (reference sequence). The CDR3 DNA is TGTGCCAGCAGCCAAGCCGGGTTCTGGGTACCGAACACTGAAGCTTTCTTT. Amino acids: CASSQAGFWVPNTEAFF.

This clone was picked up one time. The chain combines TRBV27 with TRBJ2-7; 11 nucleotides agree with TRBD1. The CDR3 is 14 amino acids. The germline V gene has CDR1 MNHEY and CDR2 SMNVEV (reference sequence). Trimming cost V 4 bases and J 4 bases; bases outside gene matches: 3. The CDR3 reads CASSWGTGGYEQYF. CDR3 nucleotide sequence: TGTGCCAGCAGTTGGGGGACAGGGGGATACGAGCAGTACTTC.

CDR3 nucleotide sequence: TGTGCCAGCTCACAGGAGGGGACCTACGAGCAGTACTTC. Its translation: CASSQEGTYEQYF. The J gene is TRBJ2-7, the V gene TRBV18; maybe TRBD2 (6 bases). This CDR3 spans 13 amino acids. Germline lookup yields CDR1 KGHSH and CDR2 LQKENI. Between the trimmed V and J ends, which lost 4 bases and 2 bases, there was a span of 9 bases.

This clone has a handful of counts. The chain's CDR3 is CASSTGQLASTDTQYF. The CDR3 nucleotides read TGTGCCAGCAGTACAGGCCAACTTGCCTCCACAGATACGCAGTATTTT. This rearrangement joins TRBV2 to TRBJ2-3, with D possibly TRBD1 on 5 matching bases. Germline CDR1 SNHLY, CDR2 FYNNEI. The CDR3 runs 16 residues. The ends were cut back, 5 bases at V and 2 bases at J, with 17 bases in the middle.

The chain combines TRBV5-6 with TRBJ1-6, with D possibly TRBD1 on 6 matching bases. V was shortened by 4 bases and J by 9 bases, with 29 bases between the two germline ends. Germline V gene data show CDR1 as SGHDT and CDR2 as YYEEEE. The CDR3 consists of 19 residues. The chain's CDR3 is CASSPRRAQGWGGFSPLHF. The CDR3 DNA sequence: TGTGCCAGCAGCCCCAGGCGGGCCCAGGGGTGGGGGGGATTTTCACCCCTCCACTTT.

The V and J genes are TRBV30 and TRBJ1-4; D gene unclear. Germline V gene data show CDR1 as GTSNPN and CDR2 as SVGIG (reference sequence). There are 13 residues in the CDR3. Trimming pared 1 base from V and 5 bases from J, leaving 8 bases between. The CDR3 bases are TGTGCCTGGAGTGAGTGGGAGAATGAAAAACTGTTTTTT. Amino acid sequence: CAWSEWENEKLFF. Based on the CDR3 plus reference TRBV30 and TRBJ1-4, the full variable domain is SQTIHQWPATLVQPVGSPLSLECTVEGTSNPNLYWYRQAAGRGLQLLFYSVGIGQISSEVPQNLSASRPQDRQFILSSKKLLLSDSGFYLCAWSEWENEKLFFGSGTQLSVL.

CDR3 loop: CASSQALSGNEQFF. The CDR3 DNA sequence: TGTGCCAGCAGCCAAGCGCTTAGCGGGAATGAGCAGTTCTTC. The chain has TRBV14 and TRBJ2-1; 7 bases align to TRBD2. Germline values: CDR1 SGHDN, CDR2 FVKESK. The CDR3 is 14 residues long. After removal of 1 base from V and 7 bases from J, the junction contained 4 bases not matched to a gene.

As DNA, the CDR3 is TGTGCCAGCAGCCTTACCGGGGGAAACACCATATATTTT. It translates to CASSLTGGNTIYF. This chain uses TRBV3-1 (or the pseudogene TRBV3-2) with TRBJ1-3; D remains ambiguous. Germline loops: CDR1 LGHDT, CDR2 YNNKEL (reference sequence). This CDR3 region has 13 residues. Between the trimmed V and J ends, which lost 4 bases and 4 bases, there was a span of 8 bases.

This clone was observed a few times. This rearrangement joins TRBV4-3 to TRBJ2-5; 7 bases align to TRBD2. The V gene's germline CDR1 is LGHNA and CDR2 YSLEER. CDR3 size: 14 residues. The ends lost 4 bases at V and 4 bases at J; junction bases unmatched: 6. DNA of the CDR3: TGCGCCAGCAGCCTATCGGGGGGAATAGAGACCCAGTACTTC. Amino acids: CASSLSGGIETQYF.

The genes are TRBV18 and TRBJ1-2, with 7 bases matching TRBD1. V shed 2 bases, J shed 6 bases, and the junction held 9 bases outside the gene matches. The CDR3 is 15 residues long. Per germline, CDR1 KGHSH and CDR2 LQKENI. For the CDR3, the DNA is TGTGCCAGCTCACCATTCTCCGGGACAGCTAATGGCTACACCTTC. Its translation: CASSPFSGTANGYTF. The variable domain in full, completed from reference TRBV18 and TRBJ1-2, reads NAGVMQNPRHLVRRRGQEARLRCSPMKGHSHVYWYRQLPEEGLKFMVYLQKENIIDESGMPKERFSAEFPKEGPSILRIQQVVRGDSAAYFCASSPFSGTANGYTFGSGTRLTVV.

The chain couples TRBV11-2 to TRBJ1-6, with 11 bases lining up with TRBD1. The CDR3 has 17 amino acids. J was trimmed by 7 bases and V by 5 bases; bases with no gene match: 10. Germline assignment: CDR1 SGHAT and CDR2 FQNNGV. This CDR3 is CASSLRGQGAWNSPLHF. In DNA, the CDR3 is TGTGCCAGCAGCCTCCGAGGACAGGGGGCTTGGAATTCACCCCTCCACTTT. The full variable domain, its missing parts supplied by reference TRBV11-2 and TRBJ1-6, is EAGVAQSPRYKIIEKRQSVAFWCNPISGHATLYWYQQILGQGPKLLIQFQNNGVVDDSQLPKDRFSAERLKGVDSTLKIQPAKLEDSAVYLCASSLRGQGAWNSPLHFGNGTRLTVT.

The chain carries TRBV6-2 or TRBV6-3 and TRBJ2-7; 9 bases fit TRBD2. V shed 0 bases, J shed 6 bases, and the junction held 0 bases outside the gene matches. Germline V gene data show CDR1 as MNHEY and CDR2 as SVGEGT. There are 13 residues in the CDR3. CDR3 DNA: TGTGCCAGCAGTTACTCGACTAGCGGCGAGCAGTACTTC. This translates into CASSYSTSGEQYF.

This clone showed up just once. The V gene is TRBV19, the J gene TRBJ2-5, with 11 nucleotides matching TRBD1. Unmatched junction bases numbered 0, after V lost 8 bases and J lost 1 base. CDR3 length equals 13 residues. CDR1 and CDR2 (germline): LNHDA, SQIVND (reference sequence). The chain's CDR3 is CASGTGGQETQYF. CDR3 nucleotide sequence: TGTGCCAGTGGGACAGGGGGCCAAGAGACCCAGTACTTC.

CDR3 sequence reads: CASSLQQGGLPDTQYF. The CDR3 nucleotides are TGTGCCAGCAGCTTGCAGCAGGGGGGACTCCCAGATACGCAGTATTTT. The rearrangement joins TRBV5-4 to TRBJ2-3; TRBD1 might be the D (7 bases). The V end was cut by 1 base, the J end by 4 bases, with 16 bases between. Germline CDR1 and CDR2: SGHNT and YYREEE (reference sequence). This CDR3 comprises 16 residues.

This clone showed up just once. CDR3 sequence: CASSQWDREDSPLHF. The CDR3 DNA follows: TGTGCCAGCAGCCAGTGGGACAGGGAGGACTCACCCCTCCACTTT. The chain recombines TRBV3-1 (or the pseudogene TRBV3-2) with TRBJ1-6; 9 nucleotides match TRBD1. This CDR3 has 15 amino acids. J was trimmed by 10 bases and V by 3 bases; bases with no gene match: 7. Germline CDR1 is LGHDT and CDR2 is YNNKEL (reference sequence).

This clone was counted between two and nine times. The rearrangement links TRBV3-1 (or the pseudogene TRBV3-2) to TRBJ2-3, with 12 bases lining up with TRBD2. This CDR3 is built from 17 residues. From germline, CDR1 is LGHDT and CDR2 YNNKEL (reference sequence). V lost 0 bases to trimming and J lost 1 base; unmatched junction nucleotides: 2. The CDR3 DNA sequence: TGTGCCAGCAGCCAAGACGCTAGCGGGGGGGGCACAGATACGCAGTATTTT. Translating it yields CASSQDASGGGTDTQYF.

V gene TRBV5-1 combines with J gene TRBJ2-1, with 9 bases matching TRBD1. CDR1 is SGHRS and CDR2 is YFSETQ in the germline V gene. V was clipped by 4 bases and J by 3 bases; unmatched bases: 5. The CDR3 totals 15 residues. Here the CDR3 DNA reads TGCGCCAGCAGCCAGGGACAGGGCAACTACAATGAGCAGTTCTTC. Translating it yields CASSQGQGNYNEQFF.

The chain joins TRBV19 to TRBJ2-2; 11 positions agree with TRBD2. The germline V gene has CDR1 LNHDA and CDR2 SQIVND (reference sequence). CDR3 size: 14 residues. The ends lost 5 bases at V and 4 bases at J; junction bases unmatched: 0. CDR3 in DNA: TGTGCCAGTAGTCTAGCGGGGGGCACCGGGGAGCTGTTTTTT. Its protein is CASSLAGGTGELFF. The complete variable domain, with remaining parts taken from reference TRBV19 and TRBJ2-2, reads DGGITQSPKYLFRKEGQNVTLSCEQNLNHDAMYWYRQDPGQGLRLIYYSQIVNDFQKGDIAEGYSVSREKKESFPLTVTSAQKNPTAFYLCASSLAGGTGELFFGEGSRLTVL.

This chain uses TRBV4-1 with TRBJ1-1; D perhaps matches TRBD1 (6 bases). The CDR3 length is 13 residues. Germline V gene data show CDR1 as MGHRA and CDR2 as YSYEKL. V lost 5 bases and J 4 bases, leaving 11 bases between the germline ends. CDR3 protein: CASSFTGSTEAFF. As DNA, the CDR3 is TGCGCCAGCAGCTTCACAGGGTCCACTGAAGCTTTCTTT.

The chain uses TRBV7-3 and TRBJ1-2; TRBD1 might be the D (5 bases). Trimming removed 0 bases from V and 4 bases from J, with 12 bases in between. The CDR3 is made up of 15 amino acids. The germline CDR1 and CDR2 sequences are SGHTA and FQGTGA. The CDR3 sequence: CASSLTGDLAYGYTF. The CDR3 DNA is TGTGCCAGCAGCTTAACTGGGGACTTGGCCTATGGCTACACCTTC.

This chain joins TRBV5-4 and TRBJ1-2; D is ambiguous. The germline V and J ends were trimmed by 3 bases and 4 bases, with 10 bases remaining between them. The CDR3 spans 13 residues. CDR1 is SGHNT and CDR2 is YYREEE in the germline V gene (reference sequence). The CDR3 region is CASSSTSPYGYTF. In DNA form, the CDR3 reads TGTGCCAGCAGCTCGACTTCCCCCTATGGCTACACCTTC.

Comments on this clone: One junction end disagrees with the germline gene, perhaps due to a read error. The chain employs TRBV14 and TRBJ2-5; 8 nucleotides line up with TRBD2. CDR1 and CDR2 (germline): SGHDN, FVKESK. This CDR3 is built from 15 residues. CDR3 residues: CASKAGAQAQEAQYF. The CDR3 region has the DNA TGTGCCAGCAAAGCGGGGGCCCAGGCTCAAGAGGCCCAGTACTTC.

The sample holds many counts of this clone. The gene calls are TRBV7-9 and TRBJ1-2; D possibly corresponds to TRBD1 (6 bases). Germline CDR1 reads SEHNR; CDR2 reads FQNEAQ (reference sequence). The CDR3 totals 14 residues. Trimming removed 6 bases from V and 1 base from J, with 12 bases in between. The CDR3: CASRSGDLNYGYTF. CDR3 nucleotides: TGTGCCAGCAGATCAGGGGACCTTAACTATGGCTACACCTTC.